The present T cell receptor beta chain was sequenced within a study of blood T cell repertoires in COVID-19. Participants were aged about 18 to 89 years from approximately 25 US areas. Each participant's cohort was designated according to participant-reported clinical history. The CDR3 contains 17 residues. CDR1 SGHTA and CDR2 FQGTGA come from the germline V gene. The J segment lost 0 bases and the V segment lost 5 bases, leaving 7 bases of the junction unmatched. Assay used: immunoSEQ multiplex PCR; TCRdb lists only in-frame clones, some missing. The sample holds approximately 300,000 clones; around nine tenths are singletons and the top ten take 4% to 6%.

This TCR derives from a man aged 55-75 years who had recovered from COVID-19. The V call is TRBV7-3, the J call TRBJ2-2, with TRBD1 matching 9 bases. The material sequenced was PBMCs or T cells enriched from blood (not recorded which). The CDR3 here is CASSLTRTGANTGELFF. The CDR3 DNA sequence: TGTGCCAGCAGCCTCACCCGGACAGGGGCGAACACCGGGGAGCTGTTTTTT.